These 20 T cell receptor beta chains came from one sample sequenced in a study. TCRdb independently ran MiXCR on the RT-PCR reads; one entry per CDR3 protein. Of more than 550,000 distinct CDR3 sequences listed, approximately 14% were seen once; the top ten hold 3.6%. The sequenced sample consisted of memory CD4+ T cells from blood. These receptors all come from a female donor in good health, serving as a healthy control.

This chain links TRBV12-3 or TRBV12-4 with TRBJ2-5, with TRBD2 as a possible D gene (7 bases). Trimming stripped 5 bases from V and 7 bases from J, with 14 bases between. There are 13 residues in the CDR3. CDR3 bases: TGTGCCAGCAGTCGGGGGGCTGGGGTGACCCAGTACTTC. It yields the protein CASSRGAGVTQYF.

This sequence joins TRBV27 and TRBJ2-5; D is tentatively TRBD1 or TRBD2 (5 bases each). Trimming stripped 8 bases from V and 0 bases from J, with 10 bases between. The CDR3 loop spans 13 amino acids. Germline values: CDR1 MNHEY, CDR2 SMNVEV (reference sequence). The CDR3 is CASRGRNQETQYF. The CDR3 DNA sequence: TGTGCCAGCCGGGGACGGAACCAAGAGACCCAGTACTTC.

This clonotype was seen repeatedly, ten times or more. V and J are TRBV20-1 and TRBJ2-7; D may be TRBD2 (6 bases). Germline V lookup: CDR1 DFQATT, CDR2 SNEGSKA (reference sequence). This CDR3 spans 13 amino acids. V shed 1 base and J shed 5 bases, with 12 bases lying between them. The CDR3 DNA reads as TGCAGTGCTAGAGGGGCGCGGGATGACGAGCAGTACTTC. It is translated as CSARGARDDEQYF.

This clonotype has a handful of counts. J is TRBJ1-3 and V is TRBV20-1; no reliable D call. CDR1 and CDR2 (germline): DFQATT, SNEGSKA (reference sequence). CDR3 length: 14 amino acids. Deletions cut 4 bases from V and 4 bases from J, with 14 bases between. CDR3 protein: CSATSRERGNTIYF. The CDR3 DNA follows: TGCAGTGCTACCAGCCGGGAGCGGGGAAACACCATATATTTT.

This clonotype was counted ten times or more. The chain joins TRBV5-1 to TRBJ2-7; 7 bases line up with TRBD1. Losses at the gene ends were 0 bases for V and 2 bases for J; bases not matched to a gene: 5. The germline gives CDR1 SGHRS, CDR2 YFSETQ. The CDR3 contains 15 residues. The CDR3: CASSLGPDRAYEQYF. DNA for the CDR3: TGCGCCAGCAGCTTGGGCCCTGACAGGGCCTACGAGCAGTACTTC. The full variable domain, completed using reference TRBV5-1 and TRBJ2-7, is KAGVTQTPRYLIKTRGQQVTLSCSPISGHRSVSWYQQTPGQGLQFLFEYFSETQRNKGNFPGRFSGRQFSNSRSEMNVSTLELGDSALYLCASSLGPDRAYEQYFGPGTRLTVT.

The table lists this clonotype with many counts. CDR3 coding DNA: TGTGCCAGTAGGGGGCAGGGAGCCGGAGGGGAGCAGTACTTC. Protein sequence: CASRGQGAGGEQYF. J is TRBJ2-7 and V is TRBV7-2; TRBD1 might be the D (7 bases). V lost 9 bases and J lost 7, with 22 bases in between. The CDR3 totals 14 residues. Germline V lookup: CDR1 SGHTA, CDR2 FQGNSA.

This chain joins TRBV2 and TRBJ2-5; D is possibly TRBD2 (7 bases). With 4 bases removed from V and 5 bases from J, the gap between germline ends came to 17 bases. Germline CDR1 is SNHLY and CDR2 is FYNNEI. CDR3 length: 15 residues. CDR3 protein: CASSAEGGIFETQYF. In DNA form, the CDR3 reads TGTGCCAGCAGTGCGGAGGGGGGGATTTTCGAGACCCAGTACTTC.

The sample holds a few counts of this clonotype. The gene calls are TRBV3-1 and TRBJ2-2; 7 positions agree with TRBD2. The V segment lost 4 bases and the J segment 6 bases; nucleotides outside the gene matches: 8. This CDR3 is built from 15 residues. Germline CDR1 LGHDT, CDR2 YNNKEL (reference sequence). CDR3 loop: CASSPRRLAPGELFF. In DNA, the CDR3 is TGTGCCAGCAGCCCAAGAAGACTAGCCCCCGGGGAGCTGTTTTTT. Variable domain in full (rest from reference TRBV3-1 and TRBJ2-2): DTAVSQTPKYLVTQMGNDKSIKCEQNLGHDTMYWYKQDSKKFLKIMFSYNNKELIINETVPNRFSPKSPDKAHLNLHINSLELGDSAVYFCASSPRRLAPGELFFGEGSRLTVL.

This clonotype was counted a few times. The rearrangement joins TRBV12-5 to TRBJ2-5; 10 nucleotides match TRBD2. Germline-derived CDR1 and CDR2 are LGHNT and FRNRAP. The length of the CDR3 is 17 residues. Unmatched junction bases numbered 16, after V lost 6 bases and J lost 6 bases. The CDR3 DNA is TGTGCTAGTGGATCTGGGACGTCAGCGGGAGGGCCCCAGACCCAGTACTTC. This gives the protein CASGSGTSAGGPQTQYF.

This clonotype was detected only a few times. A much more abundant neighbour one base away suggests this may be a read error. This CDR3 reads CASSLSGVSYEQYF. The CDR3 nucleotides are TGTGCCAGCAGTTTGTCGGGGGTGTCCTACGAGCAGTACTTC. The V gene is TRBV12-3 or TRBV12-4, the J gene TRBJ2-7; tentative D call: TRBD2 (6 bases). The CDR3 covers 14 residues. The germline V and J ends were trimmed by 3 bases and 1 base, with 10 bases remaining between them.

The chain combines TRBV29-1 with TRBJ1-1; no definite D call. The CDR3 has 12 residues. Germline V gene sequence: CDR1 SQVTM, CDR2 ANQGSEA. The V gene lost 5 bases and the J gene lost 4 bases, with 11 bases spanning the gap. This CDR3 is CSVRVTRTEAFF. The CDR3 nucleotides read TGCAGCGTTCGCGTCACACGCACTGAAGCTTTCTTT.

This clonotype appeared a few times. The V and J genes are TRBV27 and TRBJ1-2, with D maybe TRBD1 (5 bases). Trimming took off 5 bases at V and 8 bases at J, with 18 bases between the two ends. Germline CDR1 and CDR2: MNHEY and SMNVEV (reference sequence). This CDR3 is built from 14 residues. The CDR3 sequence is CASSLRDRTGGYTF. CDR3 DNA: TGTGCCAGCAGTCTCCGGGACCGAACCGGGGGCTACACCTTC.

This clonotype was counted at least ten times. The CDR3 loop is CAISEGVSLQYTDTQYF. CDR3 sequence (DNA): TGTGCCATCAGTGAGGGGGTCTCCCTCCAATACACAGATACGCAGTATTTT. The J gene is TRBJ2-3, the V gene TRBV10-3; D call uncertain. With 2 bases removed from V and 2 bases from J, the gap between germline ends came to 17 bases. Germline loops: CDR1 ENHRY, CDR2 SYGVKD. The CDR3 is 17 residues long.

The rearrangement joins TRBV30 to TRBJ2-5, with D perhaps matching TRBD2 (6 bases). Germline V gives CDR1 GTSNPN, CDR2 SVGIG (reference sequence). V lost 4 bases and J lost 2, with 14 bases in between. The CDR3 extends over 14 amino acids. CDR3 bases: TGTGCCTGGACCGGGACTTGGGGTCAAGAGACCCAGTACTTC. Translating it yields CAWTGTWGQETQYF. Full variable domain (outside the CDR3, taken from reference TRBV30 and TRBJ2-5): SQTIHQWPATLVQPVGSPLSLECTVEGTSNPNLYWYRQAAGRGLQLLFYSVGIGQISSEVPQNLSASRPQDRQFILSSKKLLLSDSGFYLCAWTGTWGQETQYFGPGTRLLVL.

This clonotype has only a few counts. The rearrangement joins TRBV6-5 to TRBJ1-6; D perhaps matches TRBD1 (6 bases). V was pared by 7 bases and J by 4 bases, with 11 bases between. The CDR3 has 14 amino acids. From germline, CDR1 is MNHEY and CDR2 SVGAGI. CDR3 DNA sequence: TGTGCCAGCAAGATACAGGGATATAATTCACCCCTCCACTTT. Residues: CASKIQGYNSPLHF.

V gene TRBV9 combines with J gene TRBJ1-1, with D maybe TRBD1 (5 bases). Germline CDR1 reads SGDLS; CDR2 reads YYNGEE. Trimming shortened V by 1 base and J by 5 bases, and 12 bases separated the two germline ends. CDR3 length: 14 amino acids. CDR3 DNA sequence: TGTGCCAGCAGCGTACAACAGGAGGGAACTGAAGCTTTCTTT. Translating gives CASSVQQEGTEAFF. The full variable domain, rest sourced from reference TRBV9 and TRBJ1-1, is DSGVTQTPKHLITATGQRVTLRCSPRSGDLSVYWYQQSLDQGLQFLIQYYNGEERAKGNILERFSAQQFPDLHSELNLSSLELGDSALYFCASSVQQEGTEAFFGQGTRLTVV.

This clonotype was observed a few times. The V call is TRBV3-1, the J call TRBJ2-3, with D possibly being TRBD1 or TRBD2 (5 bases each). The CDR3 loop spans 11 amino acids. Trimming took off 5 bases at V and 9 bases at J, with 9 bases between the two ends. Germline V gene sequence: CDR1 LGHDT, CDR2 YNNKEL (reference sequence). This CDR3 reads CASSGTGTQYF. In DNA form, the CDR3 reads TGTGCCAGCAGCGGGACGGGGACGCAGTATTTT.

This clonotype came up a few times. The chain couples TRBV20-1 to TRBJ2-5; TRBD1 agrees at 7 bases. This CDR3 has 12 amino acids. CDR1 DFQATT and CDR2 SNEGSKA come from the germline V gene (reference sequence). V shed 6 bases and J 2 bases; nucleotides not matched to a gene: 3. CDR3: CSAMGQQETQYF. In DNA form, the CDR3 reads TGCAGTGCGATGGGACAGCAAGAGACCCAGTACTTC.

This clonotype turned up a few times. The J gene is TRBJ2-3, the V gene TRBV7-2; no clear D gene. Trimming left V 7 bases short and J 0 bases short, with 11 bases between. The germline gives CDR1 SGHTA, CDR2 FQGNSA. The CDR3 length is 14 residues. DNA for the CDR3: TGTGCCAGCACCCTCCGTAGGAGCACAGATACGCAGTATTTT. It codes for CASTLRRSTDTQYF.

Many counts were recorded for this clonotype. CDR3 nucleotides: TGTGCCAGCAGCCGCGGTCAGGTGGGCGAGACCCAGTACTTC. It yields the protein CASSRGQVGETQYF. The J gene is TRBJ2-5, the V gene TRBV27; D not resolved. V lost 6 bases and J lost 5, with 16 bases in between. The CDR3 runs to 14 residues. Germline-derived CDR1 and CDR2 are MNHEY and SMNVEV (reference sequence).